The next 22 T cell receptor beta chains were all read from a single sample in a study of blood T cell repertoires in COVID-19. Sequenced by immunoSEQ multiplex PCR; TCRdb stores in-frame clones only, minus some. The sample holds roughly 200,000 clones; roughly 84% are singletons and the top ten take around 25%. Source material: peripheral blood. The receptor source for this set is a man in his forties or fifties with acute or convalescent COVID-19.

The chain employs TRBV3-1 (or the pseudogene TRBV3-2) and TRBJ2-5; tentatively, D is TRBD1 (7 bases). Germline CDR1 is LGHDT and CDR2 is YNNKEL (reference sequence). The CDR3 runs 14 residues. V lost 2 bases and J lost 4, with 11 bases in between. CDR3 nucleotides: TGTGCCAGCAGCCAAATCAGGGGGGCAGAGACCCAGTACTTC. This translates into CASSQIRGAETQYF.

V usage is TRBV29-1 and J usage is TRBJ1-2; 11 nucleotides line up with TRBD1. Trimming at V came to 5 bases and at J to 7 bases, leaving 6 bases not matched to a gene. The CDR3 sequence is 13 residues long. Germline CDR1 is SQVTM and CDR2 is ANQGSEA. The CDR3 spells CSVSKGQGVGYTF. Here the CDR3 DNA reads TGCAGCGTTTCAAAGGGACAGGGGGTTGGCTACACCTTC.

This chain connects TRBV2 to TRBJ2-2, with D uncertain. Germline values: CDR1 SNHLY, CDR2 FYNNEI. V was cut by 7 bases and J by 6 bases, with 12 bases left in between. The CDR3 spans 13 residues. Written as DNA, the CDR3 is TGTGCCAGCAACCAGGCCAAGCCCGGGGAGCTGTTTTTT. The encoded protein is CASNQAKPGELFF.

This chain uses TRBV27 with TRBJ1-5; 8 bases are a match to TRBD1. Germline V gene lookup returns CDR1 MNHEY and CDR2 SMNVEV (reference sequence). CDR3 length: 14 residues. With V trimmed by 3 bases and J by 6 bases, 4 bases remained unmatched. The DNA for the CDR3 is TGTGCCAGCAGTTTGGCAGGGGGCACTCAGCCCCAGCATTTT. This codes for CASSLAGGTQPQHF.

The V and J genes are TRBV29-1 and TRBJ2-2, with a weak D call TRBD1 (5 bases). CDR1 is SQVTM and CDR2 is ANQGSEA in the germline V gene. The CDR3 contains 12 residues. V gave up 1 base and J gave up 5 bases, with 5 bases separating them. The CDR3 loop is CSVEGTTGELFF. The CDR3, as DNA: TGCAGCGTTGAAGGGACAACCGGGGAGCTGTTTTTT.

V gene TRBV5-1 combines with J gene TRBJ2-3; a weak D match, TRBD2 (5 bases). The CDR3 runs to 15 residues. Germline CDR1 and CDR2: SGHRS and YFSETQ. With 0 bases removed from V and 4 bases from J, the gap between germline ends came to 12 bases. The CDR3 DNA sequence: TGCGCCAGCAGCTTGGAAGGGATGGAGGCAGATACGCAGTATTTT. Translation gives CASSLEGMEADTQYF.

This clone has only one observation. The chain couples TRBV5-1 to TRBJ2-1; 10 nucleotides agree with TRBD2. This CDR3 region has 16 residues. Germline-derived CDR1 and CDR2 are SGHRS and YFSETQ. After removal of 4 bases from V and 4 bases from J, the junction contained 8 bases not matched to a gene. The CDR3 here is CASSQLGTSAYNEQFF. Written as DNA, the CDR3 is TGCGCCAGCAGCCAACTCGGGACTAGCGCTTACAATGAGCAGTTCTTC.

The chain employs TRBV27 and TRBJ2-1, with D tentatively TRBD1 (6 bases). This CDR3 spans 13 amino acids. Germline loops: CDR1 MNHEY, CDR2 SMNVEV (reference sequence). V lost 5 bases and J 5 bases, leaving 10 bases between the germline ends. The CDR3 DNA is TGTGCCAGCAGTAACAGGGTCCACAATGAGCAGTTCTTC. It translates to CASSNRVHNEQFF.

The table lists this clone with a few counts. The V call is TRBV5-1, the J call TRBJ2-5; weak D call: TRBD2 (5 bases). Germline lookup yields CDR1 SGHRS and CDR2 YFSETQ. There are 13 residues in the CDR3. V lost 4 bases to trimming and J lost 2 bases, with 9 bases between them. The CDR3 region has the DNA TGCGCCAGCAGCCCCGGGGTACAAGAGACCCAGTACTTC. Protein product: CASSPGVQETQYF. The complete variable domain, with remaining parts taken from reference TRBV5-1 and TRBJ2-5, reads KAGVTQTPRYLIKTRGQQVTLSCSPISGHRSVSWYQQTPGQGLQFLFEYFSETQRNKGNFPGRFSGRQFSNSRSEMNVSTLELGDSALYLCASSPGVQETQYFGPGTRLLVL.

This chain uses TRBV6-5 with TRBJ2-7; D perhaps matches TRBD1 (6 bases). The CDR3 extends over 14 amino acids. From germline, CDR1 is MNHEY and CDR2 SVGAGI. Trimming removed 5 bases from V and 0 bases from J, with 11 bases in between. The CDR3 nucleotides read TGTGCCAGCAGTCCTGACAGGAGCTCCTACGAGCAGTACTTC. Protein: CASSPDRSSYEQYF.

The chain couples TRBV10-3 to TRBJ2-2; TRBD2 aligns across 15 bases. Germline lookup yields CDR1 ENHRY and CDR2 SYGVKD. This CDR3 spans 21 amino acids. The junction had 12 bases not matched to a gene; V was cut back by 2 bases and J by 2 bases. This chain's CDR3 is CAISEPKGLAGGFRNTGELFF. In DNA, the CDR3 is TGTGCCATCAGTGAGCCAAAAGGACTAGCGGGAGGGTTCCGCAACACCGGGGAGCTGTTTTTT.

The rearrangement links TRBV10-3 to TRBJ1-2; 9 bases line up with TRBD1. V was clipped by 6 bases and J by 6 bases; unmatched bases: 8. CDR1 and CDR2 from the germline V gene are ENHRY and SYGVKD. This CDR3 is 14 amino acids long. Here the CDR3 reads CAIRQTGGEDGYTF. The CDR3 DNA sequence: TGTGCCATCAGGCAGACAGGGGGTGAGGATGGCTACACCTTC.

This rearrangement joins TRBV6-6 to TRBJ1-2; weak D call: TRBD1 (5 bases). Germline V gives CDR1 MNHNY, CDR2 SVGAGI (reference sequence). The ends were cut back, 6 bases at V and 8 bases at J, with 13 bases in the middle. The CDR3 has 12 amino acids. The CDR3 here is CASSQGNAGYTF. For the CDR3, the DNA is TGTGCCAGCAGCCAGGGTAATGCGGGCTACACCTTC.

The V call is TRBV19, the J call TRBJ1-5; D gene uncertain. Germline V CDR1 and CDR2: LNHDA, SQIVND (reference sequence). V lost 3 bases and J 7 bases, leaving 10 bases between the germline ends. The CDR3 has 13 residues. CDR3 region: CASSIGGAQPQHF. The CDR3 region has the DNA TGTGCCAGTAGTATCGGAGGAGCCCAGCCCCAGCATTTT.

The chain joins TRBV27 to TRBJ2-1; 13 positions agree with TRBD2. V was pared by 5 bases and J by 4 bases, with 5 bases of the junction left unmatched. The V gene's germline CDR1 is MNHEY and CDR2 SMNVEV (reference sequence). This CDR3 has 16 amino acids. The CDR3 region has the DNA TGTGCCAGCAGTGTACAGGGACTAGCGGGATACAATGAGCAGTTCTTC. As protein: CASSVQGLAGYNEQFF.

The CDR3 is CASSSGQRILNAFF. For the CDR3, the DNA is TGTGCCAGCAGCTCGGGACAGAGAATACTGAACGCTTTCTTT. This chain connects TRBV7-2 to TRBJ1-1; the match to TRBD1 covers 7 bases. J lost 11 bases, V lost 4 bases, and 13 bases had no gene match. CDR3 length: 14 residues. CDR1 SGHTA and CDR2 FQGNSA come from the germline V gene.

This clone was counted once. CDR3 bases: TGTGCCAGCAGTTTTGTCCTTAGCAATCAGCCCCAGCATTTT. Translation: CASSFVLSNQPQHF. This chain uses TRBV5-8 with TRBJ1-5; D gene uncertain. The germline V and J ends were trimmed by 5 bases and 0 bases, with 9 bases remaining between them. CDR3 length equals 14 residues. Germline V gene lookup returns CDR1 SGHTS and CDR2 YDEGEE.

A few counts support this clone. V usage is TRBV7-9 and J usage is TRBJ2-7; 9 bases align to TRBD2. The V segment lost 7 bases and the J segment 3 bases; nucleotides outside the gene matches: 4. In germline, CDR1 is SEHNR, CDR2 FQNEAQ (reference sequence). CDR3 length equals 13 residues. The CDR3 reads CASTSSGIYEQYF. CDR3 sequence (DNA): TGTGCCAGCACCTCTAGCGGGATCTACGAGCAGTACTTC.

The chain carries TRBV29-1 and TRBJ2-7; the match to TRBD2 covers 10 bases. The CDR3 extends over 14 amino acids. V lost 2 bases to trimming and J lost 5 bases; unmatched junction nucleotides: 6. Germline CDR1 reads SQVTM; CDR2 reads ANQGSEA. CDR3 bases: TGCAGCGTTGAAATCGCTAGCGGGAGAAACGAGCAGTACTTC. Protein: CSVEIASGRNEQYF.

The rearrangement joins TRBV19 to TRBJ2-4, with 11 bases that match TRBD1. The CDR3 sequence is 16 residues long. From germline, CDR1 is LNHDA and CDR2 SQIVND (reference sequence). Germline trimming cut 5 bases from V and 3 bases from J; bases unmatched to any gene: 6. The CDR3, as DNA: TGTGCCAGTAGTCCTTGGGACAGGGGGGACAAAAACATTCAGTACTTC. It is translated as CASSPWDRGDKNIQYF.

V is TRBV5-4 and J is TRBJ2-2, with D perhaps matching TRBD1 (6 bases). CDR1 is SGHNT, CDR2 YYREEE, per germline (reference sequence). CDR3 length equals 17 residues. V was trimmed by 4 bases and J by 1 base, leaving 17 bases between them. The CDR3 DNA sequence: TGTGCCAGCAGCGAGGGACAAGGTTCGTGGAACACCGGGGAGCTGTTTTTT. Translating it yields CASSEGQGSWNTGELFF.

This chain connects TRBV28 to TRBJ2-2; 8 nucleotides line up with TRBD1. J lost 3 bases, V lost 5 bases, and 5 bases had no gene match. Germline-derived CDR1 and CDR2 are MDHEN and SYDVKM. This CDR3 region has 15 residues. CDR3 loop: CASSPWTGYTGELFF. The CDR3 region has the DNA TGTGCCAGCAGTCCTTGGACAGGGTACACCGGGGAGCTGTTTTTT.